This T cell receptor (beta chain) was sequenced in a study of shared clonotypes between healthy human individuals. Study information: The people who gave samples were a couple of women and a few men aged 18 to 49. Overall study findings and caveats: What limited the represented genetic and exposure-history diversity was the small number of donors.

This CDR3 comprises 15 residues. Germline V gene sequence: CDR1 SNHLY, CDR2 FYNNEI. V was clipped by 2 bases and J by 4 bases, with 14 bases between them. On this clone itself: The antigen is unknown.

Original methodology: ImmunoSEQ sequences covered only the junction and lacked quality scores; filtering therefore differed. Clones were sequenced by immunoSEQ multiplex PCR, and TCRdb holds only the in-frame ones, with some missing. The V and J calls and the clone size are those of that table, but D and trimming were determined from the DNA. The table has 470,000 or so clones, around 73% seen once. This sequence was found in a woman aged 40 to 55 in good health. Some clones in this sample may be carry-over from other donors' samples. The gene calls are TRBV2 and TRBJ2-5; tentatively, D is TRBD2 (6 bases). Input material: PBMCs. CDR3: CASSELGGDGETQYF. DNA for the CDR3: TGTGCCAGCAGTGAATTGGGCGGGGACGGAGAGACCCAGTACTTC.